The clone carrying this T cell receptor beta chain has only one observation. What it binds is unknown. These data come from a study of shared clonotypes between healthy human individuals. Across the whole study: A couple of female and a few male donors aged 18 to 49 were enrolled. Study conclusions and caveats: Naive CD4 clonotype sharing across a few donors was around 5.5%. Naive subsets usually exceeded memory subsets in estimated richness.

Sequencing was performed with immunoSEQ multiplex PCR; in TCRdb, only in-frame clones are kept and a portion is missing. The table has around 1.6 million clones, 95% to 99% seen once. CDR3 length equals 14 residues. Trimming pared 3 bases from V and 5 bases from J, leaving 14 bases between. Germline V CDR1 and CDR2: SGHRS, YFSETQ. This receptor was taken from a man between 25 and 39 years old in good health. J is TRBJ2-5 and V is TRBV5-1; D is possibly TRBD1 or TRBD2 (5 bases each). The material sequenced was naive CD4+ T cells sorted from blood. Subset reported: CD45RA+ positively selected. CDR3 region: CASSSGHSLETQYF. CDR3 DNA: TGCGCCAGCAGCTCGGGGCATTCCTTGGAGACCCAGTACTTC.